A single sample is the source of the 13 T cell receptor beta chains below, sequenced in a study of CD8+CD57+ T cells in acquired aplastic anemia (dated by TCRdb to about 2018). This sample was sequenced with an Illumina HiSeq 2000. Genomic DNA was used as template for profiling of TCR beta VDJ combinations and CDR3 sequences. TCRdb reprocessing: public reads trimmed at Q25 with fastp, clones called with MiXCR, in-frame beta chains kept. CDR3 protein sequences are deduplicated, and each keeps its most common genes and DNA. The sample profile shows about 180,000 distinct CDR3 sequences; approximately 45% of them were found once. In total, the top ten clones hold roughly 3% of the sample. Material for sequencing was sorted CD4+, CD8+, or CD8+CD57+ T cells (not recorded which) from PBMCs. These receptors all come from a human donor in good health.

The chain couples TRBV6-2 or TRBV6-3 to TRBJ1-2, with D perhaps TRBD1 (5 bases). Trimming took off 2 bases at V and 5 bases at J, with 21 bases between the two ends. The CDR3 loop spans 17 amino acids. The germline CDR1 and CDR2 sequences are MNHEY and SVGEGT. The CDR3, as DNA: TGTGCCAGCAGTTACGGGGAGGGGCCCGCCCGCAAGTATGGCTACACCTTC. It specifies CASSYGEGPARKYGYTF.

The chain recombines TRBV7-9 with TRBJ2-3; D remains unclear. CDR3 length equals 13 residues. Trimming took 3 bases from V and 4 from J, leaving 8 bases between them. Per the germline V gene, CDR1 is SEHNR and CDR2 is FQNEAQ (reference sequence). The CDR3 bases are TGTGCCAGCAGCTTCGATTGGGCAGATACGCAGTATTTT. Protein product: CASSFDWADTQYF.

The chain joins TRBV11-1 to TRBJ2-7; 7 bases align to TRBD2. V gave up 1 base and J gave up 6 bases; unmatched junction bases: 12. CDR1 SGHAT and CDR2 FQDESV come from the germline V gene (reference sequence). The CDR3 runs to 16 residues. The CDR3 here is CASSLEGGSGLSEQYF. In DNA, the CDR3 is TGTGCCAGCAGCTTAGAGGGCGGGAGCGGATTGAGCGAGCAGTACTTC.

This clonotype occurred many times. The chain has TRBV6-1 and TRBJ2-5, with 7 bases lining up with TRBD2. The junction had 9 bases not matched to a gene; V was cut back by 3 bases and J by 5 bases. The germline gives CDR1 MNHNS, CDR2 SASEGT. The CDR3 has 15 residues. CDR3 bases: TGTGCCAGCAGTGAGACGGGGGGTTTGTCGGAGACCCAGTACTTC. It encodes CASSETGGLSETQYF.

Here the CDR3 DNA reads TGTGCCAGTAGTATTCTCGCAGGGGCAGATGGCTACACCTTC. It codes for CASSILAGADGYTF. The V call is TRBV19, the J call TRBJ1-2; D may be TRBD1 (6 bases). Per the germline V gene, CDR1 is LNHDA and CDR2 is SQIVND (reference sequence). The CDR3 contains 14 residues. V lost 3 bases and J 6 bases, leaving 14 bases between the germline ends.

This chain uses TRBV19 with TRBJ2-5; TRBD1 matches 10 bases. Germline-derived CDR1 and CDR2 are LNHDA and SQIVND (reference sequence). The CDR3 is 13 residues long. Germline trimming cut 6 bases from V and 9 bases from J; bases unmatched to any gene: 7. The DNA for the CDR3 is TGTGCCAGTAGCACCGGGACAGGGGACTCCCAGTACTTC. It encodes CASSTGTGDSQYF.

This clonotype was detected ten times or more. This chain joins TRBV11-2 and TRBJ2-1, with D unresolved. The CDR3 contains 15 residues. Trimming stripped 5 bases from V and 4 bases from J, with 15 bases between. Per the germline V gene, CDR1 is SGHAT and CDR2 is FQNNGV. The CDR3 DNA reads as TGTGCCAGCAGCCCCAACCTAGGCGAATACAATGAGCAGTTCTTC. Amino acid sequence: CASSPNLGEYNEQFF.

This clonotype was observed a handful of times. The gene calls are TRBV29-1 and TRBJ1-1; D may be TRBD1 (6 bases). CDR1 is SQVTM, CDR2 ANQGSEA, per germline. V lost 4 bases to trimming and J lost 1 base, with 19 bases between them. The CDR3 runs 16 residues. This chain's CDR3 is CSVAKHRGQGNTEAFF. The DNA for the CDR3 is TGCAGCGTTGCCAAACATCGGGGACAAGGGAACACTGAAGCTTTCTTT.

Ten or more counts support this clonotype. This chain uses TRBV7-2 with TRBJ2-5, with TRBD1 matching 7 bases. Losses at the gene ends were 5 bases for V and 5 bases for J; bases not matched to a gene: 8. The CDR3 runs 14 residues. Looked up from germline, CDR1 is SGHTA and CDR2 is FQGNSA. The CDR3 region is CASSKIGGQETQYF. CDR3 coding DNA: TGTGCCAGCAGCAAAATAGGGGGCCAGGAGACCCAGTACTTC.

This clonotype was found many times. The rearrangement joins TRBV24-1 to TRBJ2-1; 12 bases are shared with TRBD2. The length of the CDR3 is 16 residues. Looked up from germline, CDR1 is KGHDR and CDR2 is SFDVKD. Losses at the gene ends were 3 bases for V and 6 bases for J; bases not matched to a gene: 5. The CDR3 coding sequence is TGTGCCACCAGTGATAACCTAGCGGGAGGGCTCAATGAGCAGTTCTTC. As protein: CATSDNLAGGLNEQFF.

Turning to this clonotype: A much more abundant neighbour one base away suggests this may be a read error. This rearrangement joins TRBV6-1 to TRBJ2-7; 7 bases are shared with TRBD1. There are 14 residues in the CDR3. Per germline, CDR1 MNHNS and CDR2 SASEGT. This chain's CDR3 is CASKPGQNSYGQYF. CDR3 coding DNA: TGTGCCAGCAAACCGGGACAGAACTCCTACGGGCAGTACTTC.

The rearrangement links TRBV6-1 to TRBJ2-7; D uncertain. The germline V and J ends were trimmed by 5 bases and 6 bases, with 23 bases remaining between them. This CDR3 comprises 16 residues. Germline loops: CDR1 MNHNS, CDR2 SASEGT. DNA for the CDR3: TGTGCCAGCAGTCGAACCCTCAGATCCTTGCCGGGCGAGCAGTACTTC. It translates to CASSRTLRSLPGEQYF.

The chain has TRBV11-2 and TRBJ1-6; the D gene is possibly TRBD1 (6 bases). The V gene lost 6 bases and the J gene lost 4 bases, with 16 bases spanning the gap. Germline CDR1 reads SGHAT; CDR2 reads FQNNGV. The CDR3 totals 16 residues. CDR3 protein: CASSLGRGRYNSPLHF. CDR3 coding DNA: TGTGCCAGCAGTTTGGGCAGGGGACGATATAATTCACCCCTCCACTTT. The variable domain in full, completed from reference TRBV11-2 and TRBJ1-6, reads EAGVAQSPRYKIIEKRQSVAFWCNPISGHATLYWYQQILGQGPKLLIQFQNNGVVDDSQLPKDRFSAERLKGVDSTLKIQPAKLEDSAVYLCASSLGRGRYNSPLHFGNGTRLTVT.